What follows describes a single TCR beta chain. Its antigen is not identified. The data were taken from a study of vaccination effects on CD4 cells after COVID-19. Before sequencing took place, the ViraFEST assay used viral peptide pools to expand antigen-specific CD4+ T cells. Having been cultured for about 10 days, the cells underwent CD4+ T cell isolation. About 2 million PBMC per well received 10 IU/ml IL-2 and about 10 ug/ml peptides in culture. Assay: immunoSEQ multiplex PCR; the TCRdb copy retains only in-frame clones and omits some. The sample includes fewer than 65,000 clones, around 81% of them seen just once. The germline gives CDR1 MDHEN, CDR2 SYDVKM. The germline V and J ends were trimmed by 5 bases and 3 bases, with 10 bases remaining between them. This CDR3 contains 13 residues.

Here the sequenced sample was CD4+ T cells from PBMCs cultured with HCoV-229E spike peptides, taken before COVID-19 vaccination. The chain is built from TRBV28 and TRBJ1-2; D ambiguous. The clonotype was recovered from a human donor who received a COVID-19 vaccine. The DNA for the CDR3 is TGTGCCAGCAGTCCTACCCCAGACTATGGCTACACCTTC. Protein product: CASSPTPDYGYTF.